This T cell receptor beta chain was sequenced during a study of shared clonotypes between healthy human individuals. The CDR3 consists of 14 residues. Deletions cut 4 bases from V and 8 bases from J, with 15 bases between. Some clones are missing from TCRdb's copy, which holds only in-frame ones; the method was immunoSEQ multiplex PCR. Of 2,500,000 or so clones detected, about nine tenths appear once; the ten largest clones hold around 0.38%. The TCR comes from a man aged 18 to 29 in good health. Some clones in this sample may be carry-over from other donors' samples. Sequences were obtained from naive CD4+ T cells from PBMCs. Subset specified: CD45RA+ positively selected. The chain uses TRBV5-3 and TRBJ1-4, with D unresolved. TRBV5-3 qualifies as an ORF whose function is uncertain. CDR3 sequence: CARSPREGEEKLFF. Here the CDR3 DNA reads TGTGCCAGAAGCCCGAGGGAAGGAGAGGAAAAACTGTTTTTT.